These 26 T cell receptor beta chains were sequenced from one sample in a study of cytomegalovirus exposure and HLA in healthy donors. Vbeta (60) and Jbeta (13) primers were used in the PCR. Sequencing was performed with immunoSEQ multiplex PCR; in TCRdb, only in-frame clones are kept and a portion is missing. The top ten clones hold 2.3% of a sample with under 200,000 clones, 75% to 85% of them seen once. Sequenced input: PBMCs. The receptors derive from a woman in her forties or fifties in good health and CMV-seronegative.

V is TRBV18 and J is TRBJ1-1, with a weak D call TRBD1 (6 bases). The CDR3 covers 14 residues. The germline gives CDR1 KGHSH, CDR2 LQKENI. V was shortened by 3 bases and J by 7 bases, with 15 bases between the two germline ends. CDR3: CASSPKQGEGEAFF. The CDR3 DNA sequence: TGTGCCAGCTCACCCAAACAGGGAGAGGGTGAAGCTTTCTTT.

This sequence joins TRBV18 and TRBJ2-1; perhaps TRBD2 as D (6 bases). Germline CDR1 KGHSH, CDR2 LQKENI. The V and J ends lost 2 bases and 5 bases respectively, with 16 bases between them. The CDR3 totals 16 residues. CDR3 sequence (DNA): TGTGCCAGCTCACCAAGGCCGGGCGCGGGAAACAATGAGCAGTTCTTC. Its translation: CASSPRPGAGNNEQFF.

The CDR3 here is CASTTSGSYNEQFF. CDR3 DNA: TGTGCCAGCACGACTAGCGGCTCCTACAATGAGCAGTTCTTC. This chain uses TRBV28 with TRBJ2-1; 9 nucleotides align to TRBD2. The V segment lost 7 bases and the J segment 0 bases; nucleotides outside the gene matches: 1. The CDR3 contains 14 residues. Germline CDR1 is MDHEN and CDR2 is SYDVKM.

J is TRBJ1-1 and V is TRBV6-4; tentatively, D is TRBD1 (5 bases). This CDR3 spans 14 amino acids. Trimming removed 6 bases from V and 1 base from J, with 12 bases in between. Germline V lookup: CDR1 MRHNA, CDR2 SNTAGT. The CDR3 DNA sequence: TGTGCCAGCAGCTTAACCCAGGGGAACACTGAAGCTTTCTTT. Protein product: CASSLTQGNTEAFF.

This chain links TRBV7-2 with TRBJ1-2, with 10 bases aligning to TRBD1. After removal of 2 bases from V and 4 bases from J, the junction contained 10 bases not matched to a gene. The V gene's germline CDR1 is SGHTA and CDR2 FQGNSA. The CDR3 loop spans 17 amino acids. CDR3 coding DNA: TGTGCCAGCAGCTTAAGACAGGGGGCGCGTCTAGGCTATGGCTACACCTTC. The encoded protein is CASSLRQGARLGYGYTF. Based on the CDR3 plus reference TRBV7-2 and TRBJ1-2, the full variable domain is GAGVSQSPSNKVTEKGKDVELRCDPISGHTALYWYRQSLGQGLEFLIYFQGNSAPDKSGLPSDRFSAERTGGSVSTLTIQRTQQEDSAVYLCASSLRQGARLGYGYTFGSGTRLTVV.

The chain has TRBV28 and TRBJ1-5, with 12 bases lining up with TRBD1. Germline values: CDR1 MDHEN, CDR2 SYDVKM. This CDR3 has 17 amino acids. J was trimmed by 2 bases and V by 4 bases; bases with no gene match: 6. The CDR3 coding sequence is TGTGCCAGCAGTTCTTCCGGGACAGGGGGCCGCAATCAGCCCCAGCATTTT. Translation gives CASSSSGTGGRNQPQHF.

The V and J genes are TRBV4-2 and TRBJ1-3; D is uncertain. The CDR3 loop spans 14 amino acids. V was clipped by 4 bases and J by 1 base, with 8 bases between them. Germline V gene lookup returns CDR1 LGHNA and CDR2 YNFKEQ. CDR3 DNA sequence: TGTGCCAGCAGCCTAGGGAGGTCTGGAAACACCATATATTTT. It codes for CASSLGRSGNTIYF.

As regards this clone: Other DNA sequences in the sample encode the same CDR3. The genes are TRBV27 and TRBJ2-3; D may be TRBD2 (7 bases). The CDR3 has 15 residues. The V gene lost 3 bases and the J gene lost 3 bases, with 13 bases spanning the gap. The germline gives CDR1 MNHEY, CDR2 SMNVEV (reference sequence). CDR3 protein: CASSLGAGGTDTQYF. Here the CDR3 DNA reads TGTGCCAGCAGTTTGGGGGCCGGGGGGACAGATACGCAGTATTTT.

The V call is TRBV19, the J call TRBJ2-3; possible D gene TRBD1, 5 bases. The CDR3 is 14 amino acids. Germline-derived CDR1 and CDR2 are LNHDA and SQIVND (reference sequence). Between the trimmed V and J ends, which lost 7 bases and 1 base, there was a span of 12 bases. DNA for the CDR3: TGTGCCAGTACTCTAAGGGGCGGCACAGATACGCAGTATTTT. It is translated as CASTLRGGTDTQYF. The full variable domain, rest sourced from reference TRBV19 and TRBJ2-3, is DGGITQSPKYLFRKEGQNVTLSCEQNLNHDAMYWYRQDPGQGLRLIYYSQIVNDFQKGDIAEGYSVSREKKESFPLTVTSAQKNPTAFYLCASTLRGGTDTQYFGPGTRLTVL.

The chain recombines TRBV19 with TRBJ1-3, with 7 bases lining up with TRBD1. CDR1 LNHDA and CDR2 SQIVND come from the germline V gene (reference sequence). J was trimmed by 1 base and V by 6 bases; bases with no gene match: 3. The CDR3 has 14 amino acids. The CDR3, as DNA: TGTGCCAGTAGATCGACAGGGTCTGGAAACACCATATATTTT. Amino acids: CASRSTGSGNTIYF. The whole variable domain, remainder taken from reference TRBV19 and TRBJ1-3, is DGGITQSPKYLFRKEGQNVTLSCEQNLNHDAMYWYRQDPGQGLRLIYYSQIVNDFQKGDIAEGYSVSREKKESFPLTVTSAQKNPTAFYLCASRSTGSGNTIYFGEGSWLTVV.

This chain links TRBV15 with TRBJ1-5; possibly TRBD1 for D (5 bases). The CDR3 is 13 amino acids. Germline assignment: CDR1 LNHNV and CDR2 YYDKDF (reference sequence). Trimming took off 6 bases at V and 5 bases at J, with 11 bases between the two ends. CDR3 in amino acids: CATSLTGDQPQHF. The CDR3 DNA follows: TGTGCCACCAGTCTAACAGGCGATCAGCCCCAGCATTTT. The full variable domain, with the rest looked up from reference TRBV15 and TRBJ1-5, is DAMVIQNPRYQVTQFGKPVTLSCSQTLNHNVMYWYQQKSSQAPKLLFHYYDKDFNNEADTPDNFQSRRPNTSFCFLDIRSPGLGDTAMYLCATSLTGDQPQHFGDGTRLSIL.

The gene calls are TRBV7-9 and TRBJ2-1; 9 nucleotides agree with TRBD1. Losses at the gene ends were 4 bases for V and 6 bases for J; bases not matched to a gene: 4. Germline loops: CDR1 SEHNR, CDR2 FQNEAQ (reference sequence). This CDR3 comprises 14 residues. The CDR3 coding sequence is TGTGCCAGCAGCTGGACAGGGGCCGGCAATGAGCAGTTCTTC. Protein product: CASSWTGAGNEQFF.

This chain joins TRBV10-3 and TRBJ1-1; D might be TRBD1 (6 bases). Germline V CDR1 and CDR2: ENHRY, SYGVKD. Trimming cost V 0 bases and J 0 bases, with 14 bases left between them. The CDR3 has 17 amino acids. The CDR3 DNA follows: TGTGCCATCAGTGAGTCGGGGGCAGCGCGGGTGAACACTGAAGCTTTCTTT. It specifies CAISESGAARVNTEAFF.

The rearrangement joins TRBV5-1 to TRBJ2-5, with D tentatively TRBD1 (5 bases). Near its end, the DNA agrees better with TRBJ2-7, so the J call may be wrong. Germline-derived CDR1 and CDR2 are SGHRS and YFSETQ. The CDR3 is made up of 13 amino acids. CDR3 sequence reads: CASSFDSYYEQYF. CDR3 coding DNA: TGCGCCAGCAGCTTCGACAGCTACTACGAGCAGTACTTC.

This chain connects TRBV4-2 to TRBJ1-1, with D perhaps matching TRBD1 (5 bases). The CDR3 runs to 18 residues. Germline loops: CDR1 LGHNA, CDR2 YNFKEQ. The ends were cut back, 1 base at V and 1 base at J, with 19 bases in the middle. This chain's CDR3 is CASSQGPLNGQANTEAFF. In DNA, the CDR3 is TGTGCCAGCAGCCAAGGGCCTTTAAATGGACAAGCGAACACTGAAGCTTTCTTT.

J is TRBJ1-1 and V is TRBV7-2; perhaps TRBD1 as D (6 bases). Trimming removed 5 bases at V and 8 bases at J, with 12 bases between. This CDR3 comprises 12 residues. Per germline, CDR1 SGHTA and CDR2 FQGNSA. CDR3 nucleotides: TGTGCCAGCAGCCGGGACATCCAAGAAGCTTTCTTT. The encoded protein is CASSRDIQEAFF.

This clone has a single count. V is TRBV10-1 and J is TRBJ2-1, with 13 bases lining up with TRBD2. Germline V CDR1 and CDR2: WNHNN, SYGVQD (reference sequence). The CDR3 spans 15 residues. V was pared by 5 bases and J by 3 bases, with 1 base of the junction left unmatched. The CDR3 DNA sequence: TGCGCCAGCAGTAGGACTAGCGGGGGCTACAATGAGCAGTTCTTC. Amino acids: CASSRTSGGYNEQFF.

This clone was recorded only once. This CDR3 is also generated by other DNA sequences in the sample. The chain recombines TRBV7-2 with TRBJ1-5; 7 bases line up with TRBD1. The V and J ends lost 5 bases and 3 bases, in that order; junction bases with no gene match: 4. The CDR3 runs to 14 residues. In germline, CDR1 is SGHTA, CDR2 FQGNSA. CDR3 bases: TGTGCCAGCAGCCTGGGACAGAACAATCAGCCCCAGCATTTT. Translated, it gives CASSLGQNNQPQHF.

The genes are TRBV15 and TRBJ2-2; TRBD2 is a possible D gene (5 bases). This CDR3 region has 17 residues. V was trimmed by 0 bases and J by 1 base, leaving 12 bases between them. Germline CDR1 LNHNV, CDR2 YYDKDF (reference sequence). The CDR3 DNA reads TGTGCCACCAGCAGAGACGAGAGTCGGGGGAACACCGGGGAGCTGTTTTTT. Residues: CATSRDESRGNTGELFF.

This clone occurred a few times. V and J are TRBV11-2 and TRBJ1-2; no definite D call. The CDR3 loop spans 15 amino acids. Trimming took off 0 bases at V and 5 bases at J, with 13 bases between the two ends. Germline CDR1 and CDR2: SGHAT and FQNNGV. The CDR3 nucleotides read TGTGCCAGCAGCTTAGATCGGTCCCCTCGGTATGGCTACACCTTC. This translates into CASSLDRSPRYGYTF.

This chain joins TRBV19 and TRBJ1-5, with D unresolved. The CDR3 spans 15 residues. Germline V gene lookup returns CDR1 LNHDA and CDR2 SQIVND (reference sequence). Trimming removed 0 bases from V and 4 bases from J, with 10 bases in between. As DNA, the CDR3 is TGTGCCAGTAGTATAGATCGGGGAGCTAATCAGCCCCAGCATTTT. This translates into CASSIDRGANQPQHF.

This sequence joins TRBV28 and TRBJ2-3; TRBD1 is a possible D gene (5 bases). The V gene's germline CDR1 is MDHEN and CDR2 SYDVKM. Trimming took 5 bases from V and 7 from J, leaving 22 bases between them. CDR3 length: 16 amino acids. The CDR3 here is CASSPTAGPRVNTQYF. Written as DNA, the CDR3 is TGTGCCAGCAGTCCCACGGCAGGGCCTAGGGTAAATACGCAGTATTTT.

This sequence joins TRBV7-2 and TRBJ1-2; the D gene is possibly TRBD1 (6 bases). Germline lookup yields CDR1 SGHTA and CDR2 FQGNSA. This CDR3 is built from 13 residues. V shed 1 base and J shed 8 bases, with 11 bases lying between them. The CDR3 sequence is CASSLDRAWGYTF. CDR3 nucleotides: TGTGCCAGCAGCTTAGACAGGGCCTGGGGCTACACCTTC.

J is TRBJ2-2 and V is TRBV6-5, with D possibly TRBD1 on 6 matching bases. The CDR3 contains 14 residues. Looked up from germline, CDR1 is MNHEY and CDR2 is SVGAGI. Deletions cut 7 bases from V and 4 bases from J, with 13 bases between. The CDR3 DNA is TGTGCCAGCACCGGACAGTGGGGCACCGGGGAGCTGTTTTTT. The encoded protein is CASTGQWGTGELFF.

This chain uses TRBV5-4 with TRBJ2-1; D perhaps matches TRBD2 (5 bases). Germline CDR1 and CDR2: SGHNT and YYREEE (reference sequence). V shed 2 bases and J shed 7 bases, with 13 bases lying between them. This CDR3 region has 14 residues. The CDR3 sequence: CASSFPDLANEQFF. The CDR3 DNA reads as TGTGCCAGCAGCTTCCCGGACTTAGCAAATGAGCAGTTCTTC.

The chain combines TRBV7-2 with TRBJ2-3; 10 nucleotides agree with TRBD2. The CDR3 is 16 residues long. Germline-derived CDR1 and CDR2 are SGHTA and FQGNSA. The junction had 11 bases not matched to a gene; V was cut back by 6 bases and J by 5 bases. CDR3 sequence (DNA): TGTGCCAGCAGGGGAGCTAGCGGGAGTTCAGGAGATACGCAGTATTTT. As protein: CASRGASGSSGDTQYF.